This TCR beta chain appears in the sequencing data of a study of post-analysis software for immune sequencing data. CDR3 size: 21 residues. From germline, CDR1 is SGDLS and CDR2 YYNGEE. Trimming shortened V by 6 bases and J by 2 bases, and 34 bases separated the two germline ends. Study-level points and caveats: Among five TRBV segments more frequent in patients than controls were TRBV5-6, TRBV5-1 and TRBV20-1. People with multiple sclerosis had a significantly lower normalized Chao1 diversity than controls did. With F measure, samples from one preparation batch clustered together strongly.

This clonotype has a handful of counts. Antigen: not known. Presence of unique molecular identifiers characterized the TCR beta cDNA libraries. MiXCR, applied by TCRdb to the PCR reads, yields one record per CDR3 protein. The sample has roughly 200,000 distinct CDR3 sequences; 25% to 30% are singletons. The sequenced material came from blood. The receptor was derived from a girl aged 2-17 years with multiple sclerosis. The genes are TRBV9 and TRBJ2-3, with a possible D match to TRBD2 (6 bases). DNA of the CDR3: TGTGCCAGCACCCCGTGGGGCAGCTCATCACCGGGACTTGGGACCACAGATACGCAGTATTTT. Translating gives CASTPWGSSSPGLGTTDTQYF.